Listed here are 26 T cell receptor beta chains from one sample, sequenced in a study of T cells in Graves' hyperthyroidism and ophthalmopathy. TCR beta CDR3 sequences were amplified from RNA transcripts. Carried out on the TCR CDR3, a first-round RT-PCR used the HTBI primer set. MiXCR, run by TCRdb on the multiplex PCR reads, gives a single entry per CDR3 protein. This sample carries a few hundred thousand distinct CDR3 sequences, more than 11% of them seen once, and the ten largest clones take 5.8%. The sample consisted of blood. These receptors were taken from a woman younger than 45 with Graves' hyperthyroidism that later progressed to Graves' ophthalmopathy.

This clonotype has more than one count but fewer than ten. CDR3 coding DNA: TGTGCCAGTAGTATAGACGTGACTAGCGGGGGGATCTCCTACGAGCAGTACTTC. Its translation: CASSIDVTSGGISYEQYF. The rearrangement links TRBV19 to TRBJ2-7, with 13 bases fitting TRBD2. Germline V lookup: CDR1 LNHDA, CDR2 SQIVND (reference sequence). The CDR3 length is 18 residues. The junction had 5 bases not matched to a gene; V was cut back by 0 bases and J by 0 bases.

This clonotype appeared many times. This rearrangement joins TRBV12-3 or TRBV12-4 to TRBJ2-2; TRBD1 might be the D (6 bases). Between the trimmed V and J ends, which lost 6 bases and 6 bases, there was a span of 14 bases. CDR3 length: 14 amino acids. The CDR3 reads CASSGTLRAGELFF. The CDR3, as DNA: TGTGCCAGCAGCGGGACACTTAGGGCCGGGGAGCTGTTTTTT.

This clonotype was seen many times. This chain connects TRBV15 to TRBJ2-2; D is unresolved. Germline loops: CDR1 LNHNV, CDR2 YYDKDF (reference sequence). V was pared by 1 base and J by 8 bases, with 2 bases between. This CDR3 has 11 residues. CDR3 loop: CATSRGGELFF. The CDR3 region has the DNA TGTGCCACCAGCAGAGGGGGGGAGCTGTTTTTT.

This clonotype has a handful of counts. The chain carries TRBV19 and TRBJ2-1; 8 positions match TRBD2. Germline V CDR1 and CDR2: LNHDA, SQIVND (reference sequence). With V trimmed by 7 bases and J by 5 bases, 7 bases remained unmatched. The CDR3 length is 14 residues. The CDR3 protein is CASTLTSANNEQFF. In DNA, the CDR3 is TGTGCCAGTACCCTGACTAGCGCTAACAATGAGCAGTTCTTC.

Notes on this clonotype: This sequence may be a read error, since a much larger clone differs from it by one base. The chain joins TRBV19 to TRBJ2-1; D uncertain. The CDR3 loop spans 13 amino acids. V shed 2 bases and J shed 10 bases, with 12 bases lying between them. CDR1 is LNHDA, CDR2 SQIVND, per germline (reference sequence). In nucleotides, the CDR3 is TGTGCCAGTAGTATATCCCAGACGGTAGAGCAGTTCTTC. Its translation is CASSISQTVEQFF.

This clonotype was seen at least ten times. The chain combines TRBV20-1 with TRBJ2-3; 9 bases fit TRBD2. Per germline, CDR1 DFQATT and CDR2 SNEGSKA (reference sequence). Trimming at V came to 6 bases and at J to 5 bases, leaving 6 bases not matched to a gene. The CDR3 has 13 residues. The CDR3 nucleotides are TGCAGTGCAAGTTCTAGCGGGATAGATACGCAGTATTTT. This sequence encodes CSASSSGIDTQYF.

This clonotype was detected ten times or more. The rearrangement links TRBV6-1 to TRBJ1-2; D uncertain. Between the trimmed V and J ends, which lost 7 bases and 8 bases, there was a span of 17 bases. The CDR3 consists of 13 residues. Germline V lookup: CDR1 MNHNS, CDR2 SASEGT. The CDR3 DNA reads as TGTGCCAGCAAACCCCCAGGCCCGGAGGGCTACACCTTC. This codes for CASKPPGPEGYTF.

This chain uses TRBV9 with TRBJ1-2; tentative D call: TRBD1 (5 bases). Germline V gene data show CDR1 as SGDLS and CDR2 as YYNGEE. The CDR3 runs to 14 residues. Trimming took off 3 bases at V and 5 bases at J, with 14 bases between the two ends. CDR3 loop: CASSEGSRAYGYTF. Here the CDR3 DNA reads TGTGCCAGCAGCGAGGGATCCAGGGCGTATGGCTACACCTTC.

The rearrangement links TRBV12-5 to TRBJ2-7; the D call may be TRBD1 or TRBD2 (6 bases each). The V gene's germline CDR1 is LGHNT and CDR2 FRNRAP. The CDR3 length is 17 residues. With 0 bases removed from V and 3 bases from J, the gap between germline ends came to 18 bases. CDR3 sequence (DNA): TGTGCTAGTGGTTTGGTACGGAGGGGGGTAGATAACTACGAGCAGTACTTC. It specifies CASGLVRRGVDNYEQYF.

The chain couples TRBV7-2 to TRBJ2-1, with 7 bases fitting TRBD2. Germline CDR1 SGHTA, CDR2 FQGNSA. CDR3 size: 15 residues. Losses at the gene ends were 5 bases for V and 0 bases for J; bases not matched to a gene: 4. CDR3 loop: CASSRSGPSYNEQFF. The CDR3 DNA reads TGTGCCAGCAGCCGTAGCGGGCCCTCCTACAATGAGCAGTTCTTC.

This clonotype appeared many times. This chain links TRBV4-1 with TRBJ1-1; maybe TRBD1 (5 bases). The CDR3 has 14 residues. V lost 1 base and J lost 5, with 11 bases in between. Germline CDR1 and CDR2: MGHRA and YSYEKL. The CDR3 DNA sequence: TGCGCCAGCAGCCAAGCCCGGGCAGGGACTGAAGCTTTCTTT. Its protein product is CASSQARAGTEAFF.

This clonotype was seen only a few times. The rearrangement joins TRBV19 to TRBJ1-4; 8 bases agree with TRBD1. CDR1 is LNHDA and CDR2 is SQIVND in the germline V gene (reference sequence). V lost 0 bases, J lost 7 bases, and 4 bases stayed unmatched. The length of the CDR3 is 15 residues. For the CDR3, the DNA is TGTGCCAGTAGTATAGAAACCAGGGGGCCTGAAAAACTGTTTTTT. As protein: CASSIETRGPEKLFF.

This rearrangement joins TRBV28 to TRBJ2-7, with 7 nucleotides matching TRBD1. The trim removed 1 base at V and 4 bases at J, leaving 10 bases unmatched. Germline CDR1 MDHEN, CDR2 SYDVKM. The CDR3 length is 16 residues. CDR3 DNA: TGTGCCAGCAGTTTATTTAGGGACAGATATGTATACGAGCAGTACTTC. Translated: CASSLFRDRYVYEQYF.

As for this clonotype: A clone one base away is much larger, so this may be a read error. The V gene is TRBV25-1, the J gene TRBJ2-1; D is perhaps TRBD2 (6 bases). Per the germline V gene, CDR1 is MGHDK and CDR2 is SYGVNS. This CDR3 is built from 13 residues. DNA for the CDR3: TGTGCCAGCAGTGCCGGGACTTCCAATAAGCAGTTCTTC. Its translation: CASSAGTSNKQFF.

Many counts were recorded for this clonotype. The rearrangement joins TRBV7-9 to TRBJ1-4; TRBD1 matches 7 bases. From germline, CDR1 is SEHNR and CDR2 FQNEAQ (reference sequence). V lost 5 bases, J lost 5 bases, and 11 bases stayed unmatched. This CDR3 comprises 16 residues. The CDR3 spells CASSLVVGTENEKLFF. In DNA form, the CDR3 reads TGTGCCAGCAGCCTAGTAGTTGGGACAGAGAATGAAAAACTGTTTTTT. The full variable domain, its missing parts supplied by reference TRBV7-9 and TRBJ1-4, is DTGVSQNPRHKITKRGQNVTFRCDPISEHNRLYWYRQTLGQGPEFLTYFQNEAQLEKSRLLSDRFSAERPKGSFSTLEIQRTEQGDSAMYLCASSLVVGTENEKLFFGSGTQLSVL.

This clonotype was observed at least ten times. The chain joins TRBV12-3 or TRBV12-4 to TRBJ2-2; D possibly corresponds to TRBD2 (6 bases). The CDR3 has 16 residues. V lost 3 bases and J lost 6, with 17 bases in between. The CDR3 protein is CASSFRLGRFAGELFF. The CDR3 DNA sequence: TGTGCCAGCAGTTTTCGTCTAGGGAGGTTTGCCGGGGAGCTGTTTTTT.

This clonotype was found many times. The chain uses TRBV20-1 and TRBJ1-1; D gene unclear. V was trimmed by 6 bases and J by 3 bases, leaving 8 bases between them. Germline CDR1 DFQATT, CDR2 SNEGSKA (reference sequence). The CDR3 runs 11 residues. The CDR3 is CSAIQYTEAFF. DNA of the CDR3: TGCAGTGCAATACAGTACACTGAAGCTTTCTTT.

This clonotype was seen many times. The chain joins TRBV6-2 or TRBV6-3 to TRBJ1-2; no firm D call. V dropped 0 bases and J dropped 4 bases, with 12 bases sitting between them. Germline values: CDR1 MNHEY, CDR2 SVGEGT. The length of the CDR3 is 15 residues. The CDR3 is CASSYSDPGGYGYTF. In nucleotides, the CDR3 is TGTGCCAGCAGTTACTCGGATCCGGGAGGCTATGGCTACACCTTC.

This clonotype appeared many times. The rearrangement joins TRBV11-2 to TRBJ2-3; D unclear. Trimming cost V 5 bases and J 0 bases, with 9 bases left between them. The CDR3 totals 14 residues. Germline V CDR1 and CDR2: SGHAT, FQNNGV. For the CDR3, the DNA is TGTGCCAGCAGCCTCTATCCTAGCACAGATACGCAGTATTTT. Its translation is CASSLYPSTDTQYF.

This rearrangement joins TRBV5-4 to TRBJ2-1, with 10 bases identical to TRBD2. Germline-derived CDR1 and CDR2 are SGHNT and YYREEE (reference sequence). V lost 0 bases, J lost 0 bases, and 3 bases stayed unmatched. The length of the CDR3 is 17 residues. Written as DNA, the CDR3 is TGTGCCAGCAGCTTGGTAGCTAGCGGGAGCTCCTACAATGAGCAGTTCTTC. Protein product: CASSLVASGSSYNEQFF.

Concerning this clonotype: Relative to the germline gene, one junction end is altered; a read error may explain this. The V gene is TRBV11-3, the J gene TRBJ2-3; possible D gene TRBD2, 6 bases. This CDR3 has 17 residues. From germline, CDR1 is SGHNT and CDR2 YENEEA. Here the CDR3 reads CASSPNTGAGSTDTQYF. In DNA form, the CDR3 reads TGCGCCAGCAGCCCCAATACCGGGGCGGGGAGCACAGATACGCAGTATTTT.

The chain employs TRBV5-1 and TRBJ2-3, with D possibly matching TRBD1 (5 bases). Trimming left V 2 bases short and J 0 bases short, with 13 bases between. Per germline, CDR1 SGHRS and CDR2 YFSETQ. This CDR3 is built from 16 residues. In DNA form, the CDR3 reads TGCGCCAGCAGCTTCAGGGCTTATCCTAGCACAGATACGCAGTATTTT. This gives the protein CASSFRAYPSTDTQYF.

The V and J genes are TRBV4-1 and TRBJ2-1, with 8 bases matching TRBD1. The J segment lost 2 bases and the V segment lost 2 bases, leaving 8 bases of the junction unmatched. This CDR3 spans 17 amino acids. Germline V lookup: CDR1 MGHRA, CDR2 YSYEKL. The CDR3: CASSQNGGTGAYNEQFF. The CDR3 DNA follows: TGCGCCAGCAGCCAAAATGGGGGGACAGGAGCCTACAATGAGCAGTTCTTC.

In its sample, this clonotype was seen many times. In DNA, the CDR3 is TGTGCCAGCAGTTCACTACCTGGGGGCTACACCTTC. It is translated as CASSSLPGGYTF. This chain connects TRBV27 to TRBJ1-2; D uncertain. Between the trimmed V and J ends, which lost 4 bases and 8 bases, there was a span of 11 bases. Germline V CDR1 and CDR2: MNHEY, SMNVEV (reference sequence). CDR3 length: 12 amino acids.

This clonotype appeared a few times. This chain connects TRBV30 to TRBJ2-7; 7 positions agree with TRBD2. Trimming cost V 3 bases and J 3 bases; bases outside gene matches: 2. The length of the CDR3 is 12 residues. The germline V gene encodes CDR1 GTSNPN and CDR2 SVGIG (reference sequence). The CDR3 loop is CAWRGGIYEQYF. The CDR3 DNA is TGTGCCTGGAGGGGGGGGATCTACGAGCAGTACTTC.

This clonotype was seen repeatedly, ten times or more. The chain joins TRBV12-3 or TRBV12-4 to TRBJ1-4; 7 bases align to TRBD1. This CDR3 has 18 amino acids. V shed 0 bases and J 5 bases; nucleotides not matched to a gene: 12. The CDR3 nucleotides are TGTGCCAGCAGTTTAGCGGTGAGATTCGGGACAGCAAATGAAAAACTGTTTTTT. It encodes CASSLAVRFGTANEKLFF.